This T cell receptor (beta chain) was sequenced for a study of T cells in tumors after PD-1 blockade. The study, taken as a whole, reports: After therapy, most expanded exhausted CD8+ clones were absent pre-treatment, suggesting clonal replacement.

This CDR3 has 16 residues. CDR1 and CDR2 (germline): SGHDT, YYEEEE. Trimming removed 0 bases at V and 2 bases at J, with 13 bases between. Profiled with immunoSEQ multiplex PCR; TCRdb holds only in-frame clones, not every one. The table lists some 7,200 clones, about two thirds of them singletons, with about 8.9% in the top ten. About this clone: The target antigen is unknown.

The sequence came from a human donor with basal cell carcinoma. The input for sequencing was tumor tissue, taken after anti-PD-1 treatment. V is TRBV5-6 and J is TRBJ2-3, with D maybe TRBD2 (7 bases). CDR3 sequence reads: CASSLGRGAFTDTQYF. The DNA of the CDR3 is TGTGCCAGCAGCTTGGGACGGGGGGCCTTCACAGATACGCAGTATTTT.